The subject of this entry is one TCR beta chain. Its antigen target is currently unknown. No base-level quality is on record; no much larger clone is a single base apart. Libraries came from the immunoSEQ multiplex PCR assay. For most patients, genomic DNA was isolated using the Qiagen DNeasy Blood and Tissue Kit and was shipped frozen to Adaptive Biotechnologies for TCR sequencing. For most patients, genomic DNA was subjected to high-throughput TCR-beta CDR3 sequencing by Adaptive Biotechnologies. Per the source publication's procedure: TCR sequencing data were retrieved from Adaptive's ImmunoSEQ software for around 18 patients, whereas a few other patients were processed with MiXCR and VDJtools. To correct CD4 versus CD8 sorting errors, sequences present in both subsets at a frequency ratio below 5:1 were removed. CDR3 nucleotide sequences shared by donor and recipient were removed because the origin of these sequences could not be assigned. To count as alloreactive, a clone needed at least 2-fold expansion over unstimulated cells and a minimum CFSE-low frequency of 0.002% (template counts) or 0.001% (read counts). Mappable clones were those detected in sequenced pre-transplant spleen, lymph node, or MLR CFSE-low populations of the donor or recipient. The cumulative frequency of alloreactive clones was calculated as a percentage of all sequences, weighted by copy number. TCRdb mirrors the immuneACCESS table, restricted to in-frame sequences. Some clones are absent from its copies; in checked studies, under half trace to an unresolved V gene, and the reason for the others is unknown. V, J and clone size are taken as reported in that table, and D and trimming were inferred from the DNA itself. The sample table shows more than 95,000 clones, and about nine tenths are seen once. 0.15% to 0.2% of the sample comes from the top ten.

Taken from the germline V gene, the CDR1 and CDR2 loops are MGHDK and SYGVNS. Compared with germline, V lacks 4 bases and J lacks 7 bases; bases without a gene match: 6. The CDR3 sequence holds 15 residues, the cysteine and phenylalanine included. Only CDR3 DNA is held: 45 bases, read in frame from base 1. The sample's time point label, in plain terms: cells obtained before transplantation from donor or recipient. CD3+CD4+ and CD3+CD8+ populations were FACS-sorted from unstimulated pre-transplant donor and recipient cells taken from spleen or lymph nodes. This record comes from a study of graft-versus-host responses after intestinal transplantation (dated by TCRdb to the early 2020s). Regarding the research as a whole: Recipients received multivisceral, liver-intestinal, or isolated intestinal transplants. A peak of at least 4% donor T cells among recipient peripheral blood mononuclear cells was the definition used for donor T cell macrochimerism. To identify alloreactive clones, pre-transplant mixed lymphocyte reaction products were sequenced and then compared with unstimulated pre-transplant donor and recipient T cells. Every recipient was given anti-thymocyte globulin induction, then maintenance tacrolimus and steroids for about 3 years. The cohort enrolled fewer than 25 intestinal transplant recipients including one retransplant, and a few patients lacking pretransplant specimens were excluded. After intestinal transplantation, graft-versus-host and host-versus-graft alloreactive T cell clones in the graft, circulation and bone marrow were tracked using bulk TCR-beta CDR3 sequencing. Rather than being sequenced by the commercial service, samples from a few later patients were sequenced in-house on an Illumina MiSeq and processed with MiXCR.

What the study reported, not specific to this receptor: Early after transplant, declines in HvG clones were associated with peak levels of circulating GvH clones. GvH clones were detected in recipient bone marrow, and some appeared earlier in ileal mucosa or blood, consistent with an intestinal mucosal origin. High GvH to HvG T cell clonal ratios were observed in the allografts of patients with donor T cell macrochimerism. The conclusions were limited by the relatively low number and heterogeneity of the intestinal transplant patients.

The chain links TRBV25-1 with TRBJ2-4; TRBD1 fits 11 bases in the junction. This sequence was found in a human donor who received an intestinal transplant. The material sequenced was unstimulated CD4+ T cells sorted from spleen or lymph node cells, taken before intestinal transplant. The bases read TGTGCCAGCAGTGGGACAGGGGGCCTGGTCAACATTCAGTACTTC. This encodes CASSGTGGLVNIQYF.